One sample yielded the 2 T cell receptor beta chains listed below, sequenced in a study of cytomegalovirus exposure and HLA in healthy donors. This PCR relied on a set of 60 Vbeta primers and 13 Jbeta primers. This table comes from immunoSEQ multiplex PCR, and its TCRdb copy is limited to in-frame clones, with some not included. The data show some 98,000 clones, over 75% seen once. Source material: PBMCs. The receptors shown here come from a female donor in good health and CMV-seropositive.

The CDR3 spells CASSFRTGVSTDTQYF. DNA of the CDR3: TGTGCCAGCAGCTTTCGGACAGGGGTTAGCACAGATACGCAGTATTTT. The chain recombines TRBV5-5 with TRBJ2-3; 9 nucleotides align to TRBD1. V shed 2 bases and J 0 bases; nucleotides not matched to a gene: 4. Germline CDR1 is SGHKS and CDR2 is YYEKEE (reference sequence). The CDR3 runs to 16 residues.

This chain connects TRBV9 to TRBJ2-1, with 9 bases that match TRBD2. Trimming cost V 5 bases and J 9 bases; bases outside gene matches: 21. CDR3 length: 18 residues. CDR1 and CDR2 from the germline V gene are SGDLS and YYNGEE. The CDR3 DNA sequence: TGTGCCAGCAGTGGCGGGACTAGCTCCCCGTCACGTATCATTGAGCAGTTCTTC. Translating gives CASSGGTSSPSRIIEQFF. Full variable domain (missing parts from reference TRBV9 and TRBJ2-1): DSGVTQTPKHLITATGQRVTLRCSPRSGDLSVYWYQQSLDQGLQFLIQYYNGEERAKGNILERFSAQQFPDLHSELNLSSLELGDSALYFCASSGGTSSPSRIIEQFFGPGTRLTVL.